Presented here are 24 T cell receptor beta chains from one specimen sequenced in a study of cytomegalovirus exposure and HLA in healthy donors. PCR used 60 Vbeta primers and 13 Jbeta primers. TCRdb's copy holds only in-frame clones and misses some; the assay was immunoSEQ multiplex PCR. The sample lists around 170,000 clones, 81% seen once, with around 4% in the top ten. Sequencing was performed on PBMCs. The source of these receptors is a man between 45 and 60 years old in good health and CMV-seronegative.

The chain has TRBV2 and TRBJ2-7, with a possible D match to TRBD2 (6 bases). The V gene lost 3 bases and the J gene lost 3 bases, with 12 bases spanning the gap. Germline CDR1 reads SNHLY; CDR2 reads FYNNEI. There are 14 residues in the CDR3. In nucleotides, the CDR3 is TGTGCCAGCAGTGAGGGAGGCGGCGACTACGAGCAGTACTTC. Protein: CASSEGGGDYEQYF. Supplemented by reference TRBV2 and TRBJ2-7, the full variable domain reads EPEVTQTPSHQVTQMGQEVILRCVPISNHLYFYWYRQILGQKVEFLVSFYNNEISEKSEIFDDQFSVERPDGSNFTLKIRSTKLEDSAMYFCASSEGGGDYEQYFGPGTRLTVT.

This CDR3 is CASSRLQGAGTGELFF. The CDR3 bases are TGCGCCAGCAGTCGTTTACAGGGGGCGGGCACCGGGGAGCTGTTTTTT. The chain couples TRBV5-1 to TRBJ2-2; TRBD1 matches at 9 bases. Germline V gene data show CDR1 as SGHRS and CDR2 as YFSETQ. The CDR3 contains 16 residues. Unmatched junction bases numbered 9, after V lost 5 bases and J lost 4 bases.

The V and J genes are TRBV7-6 and TRBJ2-5; 9 bases map to TRBD2. Losses at the gene ends were 1 base for V and 2 bases for J; bases not matched to a gene: 8. CDR1 is SGHVS and CDR2 is FNYEAQ in the germline V gene. The CDR3 is made up of 17 amino acids. The CDR3 spells CASSLEASGAIQETQYF. The CDR3 coding sequence is TGTGCCAGCAGCTTAGAGGCTAGCGGGGCGATACAAGAGACCCAGTACTTC.

The chain combines TRBV19 with TRBJ1-1; possibly TRBD1 for D (5 bases). The V end lost 0 bases, the J end lost 5 bases, and 7 bases lay between the germline ends. This CDR3 is 13 amino acids long. Per germline, CDR1 LNHDA and CDR2 SQIVND (reference sequence). CDR3: CASSIDQGTEAFF. The CDR3 DNA sequence: TGTGCCAGTAGTATAGATCAGGGTACTGAAGCTTTCTTT. Supplemented by reference TRBV19 and TRBJ1-1, the full variable domain reads DGGITQSPKYLFRKEGQNVTLSCEQNLNHDAMYWYRQDPGQGLRLIYYSQIVNDFQKGDIAEGYSVSREKKESFPLTVTSAQKNPTAFYLCASSIDQGTEAFFGQGTRLTVV.

This chain connects TRBV7-9 to TRBJ2-5; D perhaps matches TRBD1 (6 bases). Germline assignment: CDR1 SEHNR and CDR2 FQNEAQ (reference sequence). This CDR3 spans 14 amino acids. The V gene lost 1 base and the J gene lost 6 bases, with 12 bases spanning the gap. As DNA, the CDR3 is TGTGCCAGCAGCTTAGACTGGACAGATAAGACCCAGTACTTC. Protein sequence: CASSLDWTDKTQYF. Full variable domain (missing parts from reference TRBV7-9 and TRBJ2-5): DTGVSQNPRHKITKRGQNVTFRCDPISEHNRLYWYRQTLGQGPEFLTYFQNEAQLEKSRLLSDRFSAERPKGSFSTLEIQRTEQGDSAMYLCASSLDWTDKTQYFGPGTRLLVL.

This clone was seen a few times. The chain recombines TRBV2 with TRBJ1-4, with 7 bases that match TRBD1. The CDR3 loop spans 13 amino acids. After removal of 8 bases from V and 7 bases from J, the junction contained 7 bases not matched to a gene. Germline V gene data show CDR1 as SNHLY and CDR2 as FYNNEI. The CDR3 bases are TGTGCCAGCCAGGGGGGCTGGGTTGAAAAACTGTTTTTT. It yields the protein CASQGGWVEKLFF.

The J gene is TRBJ2-5, the V gene TRBV27; D perhaps matches TRBD2 (6 bases). CDR3 size: 15 residues. Per the germline V gene, CDR1 is MNHEY and CDR2 is SMNVEV (reference sequence). Trimming removed 5 bases from V and 5 bases from J, with 18 bases in between. The CDR3 bases are TGTGCCAGCAGTCCTCGGCCGACTAGACACGAGACCCAGTACTTC. Encoded protein: CASSPRPTRHETQYF.

This chain uses TRBV9 with TRBJ2-1; TRBD2 might be the D (7 bases). This CDR3 contains 17 residues. The germline V gene encodes CDR1 SGDLS and CDR2 YYNGEE. The V and J ends lost 6 bases and 8 bases respectively, with 27 bases between them. CDR3 nucleotide sequence: TGTGCCAGCACCCAAGGGGGAGGGCCACAAGGTACGGATGAGCAGTTCTTC. It specifies CASTQGGGPQGTDEQFF.

The rearrangement links TRBV7-9 to TRBJ1-1, with D perhaps matching TRBD1 (6 bases). Germline assignment: CDR1 SEHNR and CDR2 FQNEAQ (reference sequence). CDR3 size: 13 residues. Trimming took off 5 bases at V and 6 bases at J, with 13 bases between the two ends. The CDR3 coding sequence is TGTGCCAGCAGCATCGGGGGGCCGGCTGAAGCTTTCTTT. Its translation: CASSIGGPAEAFF.

J is TRBJ2-7 and V is TRBV4-1; a possible D gene is TRBD1 (6 bases). Trimming took 3 bases from V and 3 from J, leaving 24 bases between them. Germline V gene data show CDR1 as MGHRA and CDR2 as YSYEKL. The CDR3 sequence is 18 residues long. The CDR3 DNA follows: TGCGCCAGCAGCCAGGGGTATTCAACGGGACAAACTAACTACGAGCAGTACTTC. It yields the protein CASSQGYSTGQTNYEQYF.

The gene calls are TRBV18 and TRBJ2-7; TRBD2 is a possible D gene (6 bases). Germline loops: CDR1 KGHSH, CDR2 LQKENI. The V and J ends lost 3 bases and 0 bases respectively, with 12 bases between them. This CDR3 spans 15 amino acids. The CDR3 DNA follows: TGTGCCAGCTCACCCTCTGGAGGGAGCTCCTACGAGCAGTACTTC. It translates to CASSPSGGSSYEQYF. The complete variable domain, with remaining parts taken from reference TRBV18 and TRBJ2-7, reads NAGVMQNPRHLVRRRGQEARLRCSPMKGHSHVYWYRQLPEEGLKFMVYLQKENIIDESGMPKERFSAEFPKEGPSILRIQQVVRGDSAAYFCASSPSGGSSYEQYFGPGTRLTVT.

The V and J genes are TRBV7-8 and TRBJ2-2; D might be TRBD2 (5 bases). Trimming stripped 10 bases from V and 1 base from J, with 10 bases between. This CDR3 region has 13 residues. Germline V CDR1 and CDR2: SGHVS, FQNEAQ. CDR3 sequence reads: CATGRENTGELFF. The CDR3 DNA reads as TGTGCCACCGGCCGGGAGAACACCGGGGAGCTGTTTTTT.

The chain recombines TRBV4-3 with TRBJ2-2, with a possible D match to TRBD2 (5 bases). The CDR3 is made up of 15 amino acids. Germline V gene lookup returns CDR1 LGHNA and CDR2 YSLEER. V was cut by 0 bases and J by 3 bases, with 8 bases left in between. This CDR3 reads CASSQDRGYTGELFF. The DNA of the CDR3 is TGCGCCAGCAGCCAAGATCGGGGTTACACCGGGGAGCTGTTTTTT.

This clone came up once. The rearrangement links TRBV2 to TRBJ1-5, with no clear D. The CDR3 length is 15 residues. V shed 1 base and J shed 3 bases, with 10 bases lying between them. Germline CDR1 and CDR2: SNHLY and FYNNEI. CDR3 DNA: TGTGCCAGCAGTGAAGATGGCAGATACAATCAGCCCCAGCATTTT. Protein product: CASSEDGRYNQPQHF.

The V gene is TRBV5-6, the J gene TRBJ1-4; the D gene is possibly TRBD1 (5 bases). The germline CDR1 and CDR2 sequences are SGHDT and YYEEEE. CDR3 size: 13 residues. Trimming left V 4 bases short and J 6 bases short, with 10 bases between. CDR3 sequence (DNA): TGTGCCAGCAGCAATGTAGGGGATGAAAAACTGTTTTTT. Protein sequence: CASSNVGDEKLFF.

The J gene is TRBJ1-4, the V gene TRBV30; perhaps TRBD1 as D (5 bases). The germline V and J ends were trimmed by 3 bases and 7 bases, with 12 bases remaining between them. Germline V gene lookup returns CDR1 GTSNPN and CDR2 SVGIG (reference sequence). The CDR3 loop spans 13 amino acids. In nucleotides, the CDR3 is TGTGCCTGGAGCGGGGGAAGGGGTGAAAAACTGTTTTTT. Protein: CAWSGGRGEKLFF.

The rearrangement links TRBV2 to TRBJ1-5; maybe TRBD1 (5 bases). The CDR3 runs to 14 residues. Germline V gene lookup returns CDR1 SNHLY and CDR2 FYNNEI. V shed 8 bases and J shed 1 base, with 12 bases lying between them. The CDR3 bases are TGTGCCAGCGATAGGCGACAGAGCAATCAGCCCCAGCATTTT. Its protein product is CASDRRQSNQPQHF.

CDR3 in DNA: TGTGCCAGCAGCTTAGTGGCGAACACTGAAGCTTTCTTT. Translating gives CASSLVANTEAFF. The chain has TRBV7-9 and TRBJ1-1; D is unclear. Germline CDR1 and CDR2: SEHNR and FQNEAQ (reference sequence). The CDR3 contains 13 residues. Trimming pared 1 base from V and 1 base from J, leaving 4 bases between.

This chain joins TRBV11-1 and TRBJ1-2; D possibly corresponds to TRBD1 (5 bases). The CDR3 is 14 residues long. Per the germline V gene, CDR1 is SGHAT and CDR2 is FQDESV (reference sequence). The V and J ends lost 5 bases and 2 bases respectively, with 12 bases between them. In DNA, the CDR3 is TGTGCCAGCAGCCCGGGGGGAGTAAACTATGGCTACACCTTC. This encodes CASSPGGVNYGYTF.

This chain connects TRBV5-1 to TRBJ2-5; TRBD1 aligns across 7 bases. The V gene's germline CDR1 is SGHRS and CDR2 YFSETQ. The CDR3 loop spans 13 amino acids. The J segment lost 5 bases and the V segment lost 2 bases, leaving 3 bases of the junction unmatched. The DNA for the CDR3 is TGCGCCAGCAGCTTCCCCAGGGGGGAGACCCAGTACTTC. Amino acid sequence: CASSFPRGETQYF.

This chain joins TRBV7-2 and TRBJ2-7; no reliable D call. V was shortened by 6 bases and J by 0 bases, with 6 bases between the two germline ends. This CDR3 is built from 12 residues. Germline loops: CDR1 SGHTA, CDR2 FQGNSA. Written as DNA, the CDR3 is TGTGCCAGCAGTCCAAACTCCTACGAGCAGTACTTC. The encoded protein is CASSPNSYEQYF.

The chain employs TRBV7-9 and TRBJ2-2; a possible D gene is TRBD1 (6 bases). The CDR3 length is 17 residues. In germline, CDR1 is SEHNR, CDR2 FQNEAQ (reference sequence). Trimming removed 6 bases from V and 7 bases from J, with 24 bases in between. The CDR3 spells CASRTLPGRGLDGELFF. In DNA, the CDR3 is TGTGCCAGCAGAACACTCCCGGGCAGGGGTTTAGACGGGGAGCTGTTTTTT. Full variable domain (outside the CDR3, taken from reference TRBV7-9 and TRBJ2-2): DTGVSQNPRHKITKRGQNVTFRCDPISEHNRLYWYRQTLGQGPEFLTYFQNEAQLEKSRLLSDRFSAERPKGSFSTLEIQRTEQGDSAMYLCASRTLPGRGLDGELFFGEGSRLTVL.

The rearrangement joins TRBV4-1 to TRBJ2-3, with 7 bases that match TRBD2. The CDR3 sequence is 15 residues long. J was trimmed by 1 base and V by 4 bases; bases with no gene match: 5. Germline values: CDR1 MGHRA, CDR2 YSYEKL. The CDR3 spells CASSPIRGGTDTQYF. As DNA, the CDR3 is TGCGCCAGCAGCCCTATTCGGGGGGGCACAGATACGCAGTATTTT.

This chain joins TRBV29-1 and TRBJ1-1, with a weak D call TRBD1 (6 bases). The CDR3 totals 12 residues. V was pared by 3 bases and J by 4 bases, with 9 bases between. The germline V gene has CDR1 SQVTM and CDR2 ANQGSEA. The CDR3 DNA sequence: TGCAGCGTTGATACAGGGCCCACTGAAGCTTTCTTT. It specifies CSVDTGPTEAFF.